Each of the 14 T cell receptor beta chains below was sequenced from the same sample in a study of a mutant IDH1 vaccine in newly diagnosed glioma. Time point noted: week 5, during vaccination. Topical imiquimod was applied with each vaccine dose, which held 300 ug of mutant IDH1 20-mer peptide. Libraries were prepared by immunoSEQ multiplex PCR; TCRdb keeps only in-frame clonotypes and omits some of them. Of tens of thousands of clones listed, more than 75% were seen once; the top ten hold around 5.9%. Their recognized antigens are unknown. The specimen comprised PBMCs, sampled from a glioma patient whose treatment included an IDH1 peptide vaccine. The receptors were sampled from a middle-aged man with glioma.

Sample share makes this clone medium-sized. The chain links TRBV5-4 to TRBJ2-5; 9 nucleotides match TRBD1. Trimming at V came to 4 bases and at J to 5 bases, leaving 9 bases not matched to a gene. The CDR3 loop spans 15 amino acids. Germline V gene lookup returns CDR1 SGHNT and CDR2 YYREEE (reference sequence). CDR3 sequence: CASSGNRGLKETQYF. DNA of the CDR3: TGTGCCAGCAGCGGAAACAGGGGGCTCAAGGAGACCCAGTACTTC.

J is TRBJ1-2 and V is TRBV27; 8 bases fit TRBD1. The CDR3 sequence is 15 residues long. The J segment lost 0 bases and the V segment lost 5 bases, leaving 5 bases of the junction unmatched. Germline CDR1 MNHEY, CDR2 SMNVEV (reference sequence). DNA for the CDR3: TGTGCCAGCAGTCCCGGGACAGGCACTAACTATGGCTACACCTTC. As protein: CASSPGTGTNYGYTF.

This clone was seen only a few times. J is TRBJ1-5 and V is TRBV2; 10 nucleotides match TRBD1. The CDR3 runs 15 residues. Losses at the gene ends were 6 bases for V and 2 bases for J; bases not matched to a gene: 4. Germline V gene lookup returns CDR1 SNHLY and CDR2 FYNNEI. The CDR3 region is CASRAGTGGNQPQHF. The DNA of the CDR3 is TGTGCCAGCAGAGCCGGGACAGGGGGCAATCAGCCCCAGCATTTT.

V usage is TRBV7-6 and J usage is TRBJ2-5, with 9 bases fitting TRBD1. Germline-derived CDR1 and CDR2 are SGHVS and FNYEAQ. V was clipped by 4 bases and J by 4 bases; unmatched bases: 10. The CDR3 length is 16 residues. The CDR3 loop is CASSSVPDRGRETQYF. DNA for the CDR3: TGTGCCAGCAGCTCCGTCCCGGACAGGGGCAGAGAGACCCAGTACTTC.

In its sample, this clone was seen once. The gene calls are TRBV10-2 and TRBJ1-1; D remains unclear. This CDR3 region has 13 residues. Germline lookup yields CDR1 WSHSY and CDR2 SAAADI. V lost 6 bases to trimming and J lost 7 bases, with 15 bases between them. CDR3 DNA: TGCGCCAGCAGCGACCTCGGACGGCGTGAAGCTTTCTTT. This gives the protein CASSDLGRREAFF.

The chain joins TRBV7-2 to TRBJ1-2, with D uncertain. The CDR3 consists of 13 residues. The V gene's germline CDR1 is SGHTA and CDR2 FQGNSA. Trimming pared 2 bases from V and 2 bases from J, leaving 6 bases between. CDR3: CASSLPQNYGYTF. CDR3 bases: TGTGCCAGCAGCTTACCCCAGAACTATGGCTACACCTTC.

The V and J genes are TRBV19 and TRBJ1-5; D is possibly TRBD1 (5 bases). This CDR3 is 15 amino acids long. Trimming pared 6 bases from V and 7 bases from J, leaving 19 bases between. Germline V gene sequence: CDR1 LNHDA, CDR2 SQIVND (reference sequence). The CDR3 here is CASSPGWGLGQPQHF. In nucleotides, the CDR3 is TGTGCCAGTAGCCCCGGGTGGGGACTGGGGCAGCCCCAGCATTTT.

The rearrangement uses TRBV4-1 and TRBJ2-7; D unresolved. The length of the CDR3 is 15 residues. Germline V gene lookup returns CDR1 MGHRA and CDR2 YSYEKL. The V and J ends lost 6 bases and 1 base respectively, with 16 bases between them. CDR3 amino acids: CASRALARRSYEQYF. The CDR3 DNA sequence: TGCGCCAGCAGAGCCTTAGCCAGGAGATCCTACGAGCAGTACTTC.

This clone has just one count. V gene TRBV9 combines with J gene TRBJ2-7; 9 positions match TRBD1. The CDR3 is made up of 14 amino acids. Trimming removed 0 bases from V and 7 bases from J; junction bases left unmatched: 5. Germline CDR1 SGDLS, CDR2 YYNGEE. CDR3 nucleotides: TGTGCCAGCAGCGTAGGAGGGACAGGGCAAGAGCAGTACTTC. Encoded protein: CASSVGGTGQEQYF.

V gene TRBV30 combines with J gene TRBJ2-5; 7 bases fit TRBD2. CDR1 and CDR2 (germline): GTSNPN, SVGIG (reference sequence). This CDR3 contains 15 residues. J was trimmed by 4 bases and V by 2 bases; bases with no gene match: 10. The CDR3 DNA follows: TGTGCCTGGAGTCCCTTGGCCACTAGCGCAGAGACCCAGTACTTC. Protein product: CAWSPLATSAETQYF.

The genes are TRBV6-1 and TRBJ2-7; perhaps TRBD1 as D (6 bases). The CDR3 contains 17 residues. V shed 1 base and J shed 5 bases, with 21 bases lying between them. CDR1 is MNHNS and CDR2 is SASEGT in the germline V gene. CDR3 residues: CASSEGRTASTRDEQYF. CDR3 DNA: TGTGCCAGCAGTGAAGGTCGGACAGCTTCCACTCGCGACGAGCAGTACTTC.

V gene TRBV5-1 combines with J gene TRBJ2-7; D is ambiguous. The CDR3 runs 14 residues. V was clipped by 1 base and J by 3 bases, with 11 bases between them. Germline CDR1 and CDR2: SGHRS and YFSETQ. CDR3 sequence reads: CASSLTDENYEQYF. Written as DNA, the CDR3 is TGCGCCAGCAGCTTGACGGACGAGAACTACGAGCAGTACTTC. Combining the CDR3 with reference TRBV5-1 and TRBJ2-7 gives the whole variable domain KAGVTQTPRYLIKTRGQQVTLSCSPISGHRSVSWYQQTPGQGLQFLFEYFSETQRNKGNFPGRFSGRQFSNSRSEMNVSTLELGDSALYLCASSLTDENYEQYFGPGTRLTVT.

V is TRBV7-2 and J is TRBJ1-2; D perhaps matches TRBD1 (6 bases). The CDR3 runs 15 residues. Trimming pared 1 base from V and 6 bases from J, leaving 15 bases between. The germline V gene encodes CDR1 SGHTA and CDR2 FQGNSA. The CDR3 spells CASSLVWGAPDGYTF. CDR3 in DNA: TGTGCCAGCAGCTTAGTGTGGGGGGCGCCCGATGGCTACACCTTC.

The gene calls are TRBV4-1 and TRBJ2-5; tentatively, D is TRBD1 (6 bases). The CDR3 has 14 amino acids. Germline V lookup: CDR1 MGHRA, CDR2 YSYEKL. V was shortened by 0 bases and J by 4 bases, with 9 bases between the two germline ends. CDR3 coding DNA: TGCGCCAGCAGCCAAGAGCAGGGGCGAGAGACCCAGTACTTC. Translated: CASSQEQGRETQYF.